Following are 28 T cell receptor beta chains from one sample sequenced in a study of blood T cells in healthy people across ages. Next came a second PCR, run for roughly 6 to 11 cycles, which used a sample-barcoded 5' primer along with a J-beta primer mix. TCRdb reprocessed the 5' RACE reads via MiXCR and lists one record per CDR3 protein. The sample yields about 730,000 distinct CDR3 sequences, roughly two fifths seen once. The sequencing input was blood. These receptors were collected from a woman aged 60 to 75 in good health.

This clonotype was observed a few times. The chain is built from TRBV9 and TRBJ2-1; 8 nucleotides agree with TRBD2. The CDR3 extends over 18 amino acids. Trimming cost V 4 bases and J 2 bases; bases outside gene matches: 14. Per germline, CDR1 SGDLS and CDR2 YYNGEE. CDR3 in amino acids: CASSPKEGTSGTYNEQFF. The CDR3 DNA is TGTGCCAGCAGCCCGAAGGAGGGAACTAGCGGAACCTACAATGAGCAGTTCTTC.

With regard to this clonotype: This may be a read error: a much more frequent sequence differs by one nucleotide. V and J are TRBV4-3 and TRBJ2-1; 8 nucleotides align to TRBD2. The ends lost 7 bases at V and 8 bases at J; junction bases unmatched: 10. Germline-derived CDR1 and CDR2 are LGHNA and YSLEER. CDR3 size: 14 residues. CDR3 sequence reads: CASNVGRARDEQFF. The CDR3 nucleotides read TGCGCCAGCAATGTCGGGAGGGCGAGGGATGAGCAGTTCTTC.

The rearrangement joins TRBV27 to TRBJ1-4; perhaps TRBD1 as D (5 bases). Germline CDR1 is MNHEY and CDR2 is SMNVEV (reference sequence). The CDR3 loop spans 15 amino acids. The ends were cut back, 6 bases at V and 3 bases at J, with 14 bases in the middle. The DNA of the CDR3 is TGTGCCAGCAGATTGAGAGGGGCGGCTAATGAAAAACTGTTTTTT. Protein sequence: CASRLRGAANEKLFF.

The chain is built from TRBV3-1 and TRBJ2-5, with 8 bases identical to TRBD2. This CDR3 spans 14 amino acids. After removal of 8 bases from V and 5 bases from J, the junction contained 10 bases not matched to a gene. Germline V CDR1 and CDR2: LGHDT, YNNKEL (reference sequence). Here the CDR3 DNA reads TGTGCCAGCGCCCCAGCGGGAGCGGGTGAGACCCAGTACTTC. As protein: CASAPAGAGETQYF.

In regard to this clonotype: This may come from a read error, since a much larger clone is one base off. The V and J genes are TRBV9 and TRBJ2-1; 10 positions agree with TRBD2. Germline assignment: CDR1 SGDLS and CDR2 YYNGEE. The CDR3 extends over 15 amino acids. The CDR3 region has the DNA TGTGCCGGCAGCGCCGGGACTAGCGCCTACAATGAGCAGTTCTTC. Translating it yields CAGSAGTSAYNEQFF.

In its sample, this clonotype was seen a few times. The gene calls are TRBV4-2 and TRBJ1-5; 8 nucleotides line up with TRBD1. This CDR3 comprises 17 residues. J lost 4 bases, V lost 2 bases, and 10 bases had no gene match. Germline CDR1 LGHNA, CDR2 YNFKEQ. The CDR3 nucleotides read TGTGCCAGCAGCCAAACACCCGACAGGGGAAGAAATCAGCCCCAGCATTTT. Translation: CASSQTPDRGRNQPQHF.

This chain uses TRBV4-1 with TRBJ1-4; D perhaps matches TRBD1 (5 bases). In germline, CDR1 is MGHRA, CDR2 YSYEKL. Between the trimmed V and J ends, which lost 3 bases and 7 bases, there was a span of 15 bases. This CDR3 is 15 amino acids long. The chain's CDR3 is CASSHDIRESEKLFF. CDR3 coding DNA: TGCGCCAGCAGCCATGATATCAGGGAGAGTGAAAAACTGTTTTTT.

This clonotype was seen a handful of times. This chain uses TRBV11-1 with TRBJ2-1; D ambiguous. CDR1 is SGHAT and CDR2 is FQDESV in the germline V gene (reference sequence). The CDR3 has 16 residues. The V and J ends lost 3 bases and 0 bases respectively, with 12 bases between them. CDR3 loop: CASSFSGTLSYNEQFF. The CDR3 nucleotides read TGTGCCAGCAGCTTCTCGGGCACACTCTCCTACAATGAGCAGTTCTTC.

The chain is built from TRBV6-6 and TRBJ2-1; possible D gene TRBD2, 6 bases. Germline CDR1 reads MNHNY; CDR2 reads SVGAGI (reference sequence). The CDR3 covers 13 residues. Trimming cost V 5 bases and J 10 bases, with 15 bases left between them. CDR3 protein: CASSSRDSSEQFF. The CDR3 DNA sequence: TGTGCCAGCAGTAGCCGGGACTCGAGCGAGCAGTTCTTC.

The CDR3 spells CASSSTSGGYEQYF. The CDR3 DNA is TGTGCCAGCTCATCGACTAGCGGAGGCTACGAGCAGTACTTC. This chain uses TRBV18 with TRBJ2-7; 9 nucleotides agree with TRBD2. The CDR3 is 14 amino acids. V lost 5 bases to trimming and J lost 3 bases; unmatched junction nucleotides: 5. CDR1 KGHSH and CDR2 LQKENI come from the germline V gene.

The V gene is TRBV7-2, the J gene TRBJ2-7, with 10 positions matching TRBD1. The CDR3 covers 15 residues. Germline V CDR1 and CDR2: SGHTA, FQGNSA. V dropped 2 bases and J dropped 5; count of bases not matched to a gene: 6. The CDR3 reads CASSLQGQGSHEQYF. The CDR3 DNA reads TGTGCCAGCAGCTTACAGGGACAGGGGTCCCACGAGCAGTACTTC.

About this clonotype: This may come from a read error, since a much larger clone is one base off. As DNA, the CDR3 is TGCAGCGTTGAAGAAGGGGTAGGGGGCGAGACCCAGTTCTTC. It codes for CSVEEGVGGETQFF. The chain combines TRBV29-1 with TRBJ2-5; the match to TRBD1 covers 7 bases. The DNA end favors TRBJ2-1, so the J call may be wrong. This CDR3 is built from 14 residues. Germline V gene data show CDR1 as SQVTM and CDR2 as ANQGSEA.

This clonotype was observed once. A clone one base away is much larger, so this may be a read error. V and J are TRBV29-1 and TRBJ2-3; D ambiguous. The CDR3 contains 14 residues. From germline, CDR1 is SQVTM and CDR2 ANQGSEA. Trimming shortened V by 7 bases and J by 2 bases, and 16 bases separated the two germline ends. The chain's CDR3 is CSAMVQPITDTQYF. In DNA, the CDR3 is TGCAGCGCGATGGTTCAGCCTATCACAGATACGCAGTATTTT.

The chain carries TRBV2 and TRBJ2-3; 7 nucleotides agree with TRBD2. The CDR3 is made up of 14 amino acids. J lost 4 bases, V lost 10 bases, and 11 bases had no gene match. Per germline, CDR1 SNHLY and CDR2 FYNNEI. The CDR3 sequence is CATGGLEISDTQYF. The CDR3 DNA is TGTGCCACCGGCGGACTAGAAATATCAGATACGCAGTATTTT.

This chain links TRBV5-1 with TRBJ2-1; D is possibly TRBD2 (6 bases). With the DNA end fitting TRBJ2-7 better, the J assignment may be wrong. Germline V gene data show CDR1 as SGHRS and CDR2 as YFSETQ. This CDR3 contains 18 residues. CDR3 nucleotides: TGCGCCAGCAGCTTGTGGGGCGTTGGGGGGAACTCCTACAATGAGCAGTACTTC. Translated, it gives CASSLWGVGGNSYNEQYF.

In this sample, this clonotype turned up a few times. J is TRBJ2-7 and V is TRBV29-1; 7 nucleotides align to TRBD2. This CDR3 contains 14 residues. V lost 6 bases, J lost 4 bases, and 12 bases stayed unmatched. CDR1 is SQVTM and CDR2 is ANQGSEA in the germline V gene. The DNA of the CDR3 is TGCAGCGTGAGATGGGGGGGAGGTGCGTACGAGCAGTACTTC. Translated, it gives CSVRWGGGAYEQYF.

The chain has TRBV6-2 or TRBV6-3 and TRBJ1-1, with TRBD1 as a possible D gene (5 bases). With 7 bases removed from V and 1 base from J, the gap between germline ends came to 13 bases. CDR1 is MNHEY, CDR2 SVGEGT, per germline. The CDR3 extends over 14 amino acids. The CDR3 sequence: CASTQGPGNTEAFF. In nucleotides, the CDR3 is TGTGCCAGCACCCAGGGTCCAGGGAACACTGAAGCTTTCTTT.

Only a few counts were recorded for this clonotype. V gene TRBV21-1 combines with J gene TRBJ2-5. TRBV21-1 is labeled a pseudogene. The length of the CDR3 is 17 residues. The CDR3 protein is CASSIFFSMASQETQYF. DNA for the CDR3: TGTGCCAGCAGCATTTTCTTCTCCATGGCCTCCCAAGAGACCCAGTACTTC.

The chain links TRBV20-1 to TRBJ2-1; the match to TRBD1 covers 7 bases. The CDR3 totals 14 residues. After removal of 4 bases from V and 10 bases from J, the junction contained 13 bases not matched to a gene. The germline gives CDR1 DFQATT, CDR2 SNEGSKA (reference sequence). The CDR3 region is CSATGQRSRLEQFF. The CDR3 DNA reads as TGCAGTGCTACGGGACAGAGGTCTCGCCTCGAGCAGTTCTTC.

For this clonotype: Lacking the conserved final phenylalanine or tryptophan, this CDR3 likely reflects a read error. The chain uses TRBV12-5 and TRBJ2-1; D is ambiguous. The J call may be faulty, since TRBJ2-7 better matches the DNA end. The CDR3 covers 12 residues. The V gene's germline CDR1 is LGHNT and CDR2 FRNRAP. The DNA of the CDR3 is TGTGCTAGTGGCTCGCAGTCCTACGAGCAGTACTAC. Its translation is CASGSQSYEQYY.

V is TRBV12-3 or TRBV12-4 and J is TRBJ1-4; weak D call: TRBD1 (5 bases). This CDR3 contains 16 residues. V was clipped by 4 bases and J by 5 bases, with 17 bases between them. The CDR3 reads CASSSPPGTQNEKLFF. The CDR3 DNA reads TGTGCCAGCAGTTCTCCGCCCGGGACGCAGAATGAAAAACTGTTTTTT.

V usage is TRBV11-3 and J usage is TRBJ2-1; D might be TRBD2 (6 bases). This CDR3 has 17 amino acids. Germline V lookup: CDR1 SGHNT, CDR2 YENEEA. Trimming cost V 0 bases and J 7 bases, with 19 bases left between them. Here the CDR3 DNA reads TGTGCCAGCAGCTTAGATCTGCCCAGGAGGGTGAGGAATGAGCAGTTCTTC. It yields the protein CASSLDLPRRVRNEQFF.

About this clonotype: A read error may explain this, as a much larger clone is one base away. The chain is built from TRBV6-5 and TRBJ2-5; D unresolved. Trimming removed 4 bases from V and 5 bases from J, with 14 bases in between. CDR1 is MNHEY, CDR2 SVGAGI, per germline. The CDR3 runs 14 residues. The CDR3 region is CASSFTGGLETQYF. The CDR3 DNA reads as TGTGCCAGCAGTTTTACGGGCGGTTTGGAGACCCAGTACTTC.

This clonotype turned up a few times. The chain recombines TRBV20-1 with TRBJ2-1; D is possibly TRBD2 (5 bases). The CDR3 contains 13 residues. The V end lost 7 bases, the J end lost 2 bases, and 12 bases lay between the germline ends. Germline V gene data show CDR1 as DFQATT and CDR2 as SNEGSKA (reference sequence). CDR3 DNA sequence: TGCAGTGTCACAATGGGAGCCTACAATGAGCAGTTCTTC. As protein: CSVTMGAYNEQFF.

The gene calls are TRBV5-6 and TRBJ2-7; possible D gene TRBD2, 5 bases. V lost 2 bases and J lost 3, with 12 bases in between. CDR1 is SGHDT and CDR2 is YYEEEE in the germline V gene. CDR3 length equals 14 residues. CDR3 sequence reads: CASSFLGVFYEQYF. The CDR3 region has the DNA TGTGCCAGCAGCTTTTTGGGAGTATTCTACGAGCAGTACTTC.

The chain is built from TRBV27 and TRBJ1-2, with D uncertain. This CDR3 is 13 amino acids long. V lost 6 bases to trimming and J lost 3 bases, with 11 bases between them. Per germline, CDR1 MNHEY and CDR2 SMNVEV (reference sequence). The CDR3 coding sequence is TGTGCCAGCAGCCACCCCCCCGACTATGGCTACACCTTC. Translated, it gives CASSHPPDYGYTF.

The chain uses TRBV20-1 and TRBJ2-1; 9 nucleotides align to TRBD2. The germline CDR1 and CDR2 sequences are DFQATT and SNEGSKA (reference sequence). The CDR3 loop spans 14 amino acids. The J segment lost 4 bases and the V segment lost 3 bases, leaving 4 bases of the junction unmatched. The CDR3 is CSASNAGGYNEQFF. CDR3 DNA sequence: TGCAGTGCTAGCAATGCGGGAGGGTACAATGAGCAGTTCTTC.

V is TRBV14 and J is TRBJ2-1; no firm D call. V lost 3 bases and J 0 bases, leaving 9 bases between the germline ends. CDR3 length equals 15 residues. The germline CDR1 and CDR2 sequences are SGHDN and FVKESK. CDR3 DNA sequence: TGTGCCAGCAGCCAGGTGCAAAGCTCCTACAATGAGCAGTTCTTC. Encoded protein: CASSQVQSSYNEQFF.